These 4 T cell receptor beta chains share one sample of origin, sequenced in a study of cytomegalovirus exposure and HLA in healthy donors. The table came from immunoSEQ multiplex PCR; TCRdb's copy has only in-frame clones and leaves some out. The sample carries some 130,000 clones, about 80% recorded once. The source material was PBMCs. The receptor set was obtained from a young man in good health and CMV-seropositive.

This clone was recorded many times. The chain has TRBV27 and TRBJ2-3; D possibly corresponds to TRBD1 (5 bases). The CDR3 is made up of 14 amino acids. Germline loops: CDR1 MNHEY, CDR2 SMNVEV (reference sequence). Trimming cost V 4 bases and J 3 bases, with 11 bases left between them. CDR3 protein: CASSSGQATDTQYF. CDR3 nucleotides: TGTGCCAGCAGTTCAGGGCAGGCGACAGATACGCAGTATTTT.

The rearrangement uses TRBV4-2 and TRBJ2-3; D remains ambiguous. There are 16 residues in the CDR3. Germline CDR1 reads LGHNA; CDR2 reads YNFKEQ. V was cut by 5 bases and J by 2 bases, with 17 bases left in between. The chain's CDR3 is CASSLTLGGYTDTQYF. CDR3 DNA sequence: TGTGCCAGCAGCTTAACCCTTGGCGGCTACACAGATACGCAGTATTTT.

The rearrangement joins TRBV18 to TRBJ2-2; unclear D gene. CDR3 length: 14 residues. Deletions cut 3 bases from V and 2 bases from J, with 7 bases between. Germline CDR1 KGHSH, CDR2 LQKENI. CDR3 DNA: TGTGCCAGCTCACCGGGCATCAACACCGGGGAGCTGTTTTTT. Its translation: CASSPGINTGELFF.

The V and J genes are TRBV7-2 and TRBJ2-3; the D gene is possibly TRBD1 (6 bases). Germline V gives CDR1 SGHTA, CDR2 FQGNSA. Deletions cut 6 bases from V and 7 bases from J, with 11 bases between. CDR3 size: 12 residues. CDR3 residues: CASSSQGYTQYF. CDR3 in DNA: TGTGCCAGCAGTTCCCAGGGGTATACGCAGTATTTT.